This T cell receptor beta chain was identified during a study of blood T cell repertoires in COVID-19. Study overall: Collection of acute and convalescent COVID-19 samples took place in the United States, Italy and Spain. The analysed material was cDNA or gDNA that came from T cells, B-cell-depleted T cells, or PBMCs.

Seattle cases were enrolled at active infection and followed longitudinally. The germline V gene has CDR1 SQVTM and CDR2 ANQGSEA. Germline trimming cut 7 bases from V and 1 base from J; bases unmatched to any gene: 7. The CDR3 runs 15 residues. Original processing methods: It was from reference gene primer amplification that nucleated cell counts were estimated. Using immunoSEQ multiplex PCR, the repertoire was profiled, and TCRdb retains in-frame clones only, with some absent. V, J and clone size derive from that table, while D and trimming were established from the DNA sequence. The table includes about 160,000 clones, about 90% detected once.

The receptor was derived from a man aged 25-40 years with COVID-19, enrolled during active disease. Sequences were obtained from peripheral blood. The chain is built from TRBV29-1 and TRBJ1-1, with 12 bases lining up with TRBD1. Here the CDR3 DNA reads TGCAGCGACGGGGGGACAGGGGGCCCGAACACTGAAGCTTTCTTT. As protein: CSDGGTGGPNTEAFF.